This T cell receptor (beta chain) was sequenced for a study of blood T cells in healthy people across ages. Deletions cut 5 bases from V and 5 bases from J, with 12 bases between. Per germline, CDR1 DFQATT and CDR2 SNEGSKA (reference sequence). This CDR3 is 12 amino acids long. Alongside a J-beta primer mix, a sample-barcoded 5' primer served in a second PCR lasting about 7 to 11 cycles. MiXCR, applied by TCRdb to the 5' RACE reads, yields one record per CDR3 protein. The data show about 830,000 distinct CDR3 sequences, around 62% seen once. The chain couples TRBV20-1 to TRBJ1-1; D gene uncertain. Sequenced material: blood. This TCR came from a man aged 25 to 45 in good health. Written as DNA, the CDR3 is TGCAGTGCTCGGGCGTTGGGGACTGAAGCTTTCTTT. Translated, it gives CSARALGTEAFF.